This passage covers 2 T cell receptor beta chains from one sample sequenced in a study of cytomegalovirus exposure and HLA in healthy donors. The PCR employed 60 Vbeta primers together with 13 Jbeta primers. The protocol was immunoSEQ multiplex PCR, while the TCRdb copy is restricted to in-frame clones and leaves out a portion. The sample shows approximately 200,000 clones, approximately 78% of them seen only once. The sequencing sample was made of PBMCs. All receptors come from a woman aged 45-65 years in good health and CMV-seropositive.

The J gene is TRBJ1-2, the V gene TRBV7-2, with a tentative D call TRBD1 (5 bases). The ends were cut back, 1 base at V and 1 base at J, with 10 bases in the middle. The CDR3 covers 15 residues. Germline lookup yields CDR1 SGHTA and CDR2 FQGNSA. The CDR3 nucleotides are TGTGCCAGCAGCTTAGAAGGGGCGTATAACTATGGCTACACCTTC. Translating it yields CASSLEGAYNYGYTF.

In DNA, the CDR3 is TGTGCCTGGACCCCTGGCGGGACAGGGGGAGCTTTCTTT. Residues: CAWTPGGTGGAFF. The chain recombines TRBV30 with TRBJ1-1; 11 nucleotides match TRBD1. The V and J ends lost 4 bases and 10 bases, in that order; junction bases with no gene match: 8. This CDR3 is built from 13 residues. Germline V gives CDR1 GTSNPN, CDR2 SVGIG (reference sequence).